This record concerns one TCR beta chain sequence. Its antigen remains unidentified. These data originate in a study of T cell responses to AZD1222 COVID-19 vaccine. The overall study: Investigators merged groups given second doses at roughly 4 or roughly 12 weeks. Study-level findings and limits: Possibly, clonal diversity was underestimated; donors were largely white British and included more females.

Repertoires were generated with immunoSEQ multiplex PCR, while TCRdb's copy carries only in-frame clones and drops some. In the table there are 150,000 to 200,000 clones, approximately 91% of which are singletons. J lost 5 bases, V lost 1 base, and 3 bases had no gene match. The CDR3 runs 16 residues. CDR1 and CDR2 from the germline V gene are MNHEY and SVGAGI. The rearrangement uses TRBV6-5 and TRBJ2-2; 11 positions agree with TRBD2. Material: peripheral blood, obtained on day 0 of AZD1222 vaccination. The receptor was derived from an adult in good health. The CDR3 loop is CASSYLTSGETGELFF. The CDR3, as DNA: TGTGCCAGCAGTTACTTGACTAGCGGGGAGACCGGGGAGCTGTTTTTT.